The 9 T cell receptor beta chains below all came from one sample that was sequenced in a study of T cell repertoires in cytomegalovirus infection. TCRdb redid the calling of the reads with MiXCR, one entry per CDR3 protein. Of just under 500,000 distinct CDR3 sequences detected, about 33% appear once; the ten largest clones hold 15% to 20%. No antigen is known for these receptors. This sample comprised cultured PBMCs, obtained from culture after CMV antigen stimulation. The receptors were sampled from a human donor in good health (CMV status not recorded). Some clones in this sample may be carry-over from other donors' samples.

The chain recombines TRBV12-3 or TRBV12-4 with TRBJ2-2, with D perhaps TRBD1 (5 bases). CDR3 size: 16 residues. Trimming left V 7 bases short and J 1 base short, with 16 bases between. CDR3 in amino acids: CASTTLTDMNTGELFF. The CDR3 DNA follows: TGTGCCAGCACCACTTTGACGGACATGAACACCGGGGAGCTGTTTTTT.

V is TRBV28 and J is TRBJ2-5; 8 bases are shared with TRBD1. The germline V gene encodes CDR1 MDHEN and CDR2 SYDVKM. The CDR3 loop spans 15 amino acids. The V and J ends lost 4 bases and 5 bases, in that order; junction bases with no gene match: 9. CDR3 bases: TGTGCCAGCAGTTCCCCCGACAGGGGATGGGAGACCCAGTACTTC. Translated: CASSSPDRGWETQYF.

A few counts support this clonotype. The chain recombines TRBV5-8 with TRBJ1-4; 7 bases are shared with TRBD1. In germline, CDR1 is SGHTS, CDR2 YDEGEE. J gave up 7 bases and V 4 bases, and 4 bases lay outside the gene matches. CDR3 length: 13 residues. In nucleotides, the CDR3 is TGTGCCAGCAGCGACGGGACAGTTGAAAAACTGTTTTTT. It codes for CASSDGTVEKLFF.

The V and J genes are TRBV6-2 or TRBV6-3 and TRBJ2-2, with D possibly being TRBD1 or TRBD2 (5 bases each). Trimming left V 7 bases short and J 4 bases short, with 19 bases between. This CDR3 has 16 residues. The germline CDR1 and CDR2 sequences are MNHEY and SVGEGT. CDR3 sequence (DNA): TGTGCCAGCACCCACCAAACGGGACCCTTCACCGGGGAGCTGTTTTTT. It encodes CASTHQTGPFTGELFF.

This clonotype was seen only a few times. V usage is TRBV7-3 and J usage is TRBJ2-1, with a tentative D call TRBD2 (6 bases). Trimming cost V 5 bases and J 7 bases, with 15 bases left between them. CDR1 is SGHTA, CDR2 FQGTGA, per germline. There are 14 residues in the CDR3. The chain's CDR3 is CASSAAGSGNEQFF. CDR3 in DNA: TGTGCCAGCAGCGCGGCCGGGAGTGGAAATGAGCAGTTCTTC.

The CDR3, as DNA: TGTGCCAGCAACTCGTGGAGGGACGAGCAGTACTTC. Its translation: CASNSWRDEQYF. V and J are TRBV6-1 and TRBJ2-7, with TRBD2 as a possible D gene (6 bases). The CDR3 is 12 amino acids. The V and J ends lost 7 bases and 5 bases respectively, with 12 bases between them. Germline V gene sequence: CDR1 MNHNS, CDR2 SASEGT.

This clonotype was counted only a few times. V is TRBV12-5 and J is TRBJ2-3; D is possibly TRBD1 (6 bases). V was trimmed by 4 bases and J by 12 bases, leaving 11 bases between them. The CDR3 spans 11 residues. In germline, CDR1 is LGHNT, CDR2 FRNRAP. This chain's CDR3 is CASGSRDTQYF. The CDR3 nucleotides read TGTGCTAGTGGTTCTCGGGACACCCAGTATTTT.

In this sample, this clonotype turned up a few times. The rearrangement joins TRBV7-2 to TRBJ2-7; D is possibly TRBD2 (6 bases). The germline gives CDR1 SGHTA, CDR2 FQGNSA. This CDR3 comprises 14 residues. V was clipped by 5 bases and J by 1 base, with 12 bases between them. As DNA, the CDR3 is TGTGCCAGCAGCCAGACGGAGGGGTCCTACGAGCAGTACGTC. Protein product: CASSQTEGSYEQYV.

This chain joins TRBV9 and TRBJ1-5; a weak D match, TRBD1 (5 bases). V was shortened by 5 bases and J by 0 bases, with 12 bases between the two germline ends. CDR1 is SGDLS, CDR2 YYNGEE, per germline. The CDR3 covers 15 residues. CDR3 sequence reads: CASSFGGTSNQPQHF. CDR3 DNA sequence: TGTGCCAGCAGTTTCGGGGGGACTAGCAATCAGCCCCAGCATTTT.